This T cell receptor beta chain came from a study of cytomegalovirus exposure and HLA in healthy donors. PCR primers comprised 60 Vbeta and 13 Jbeta primers. Sequencing used immunoSEQ multiplex PCR; TCRdb keeps in-frame clones, though not all of them. The data show some 180,000 clones, about 83% seen once. The germline V gene has CDR1 MNHNS and CDR2 SASEGT. V was trimmed by 5 bases and J by 0 bases, leaving 8 bases between them. The CDR3 has 14 residues. The V and J genes are TRBV6-1 and TRBJ2-4, with no clear D. The sequence derives from a man aged 35 to 55 in good health and CMV-seropositive. Sequenced sample: PBMCs. The CDR3 nucleotides read TGTGCCAGCAGTCCGAGGCTAGCCAAAAACATTCAGTACTTC. This translates into CASSPRLAKNIQYF.